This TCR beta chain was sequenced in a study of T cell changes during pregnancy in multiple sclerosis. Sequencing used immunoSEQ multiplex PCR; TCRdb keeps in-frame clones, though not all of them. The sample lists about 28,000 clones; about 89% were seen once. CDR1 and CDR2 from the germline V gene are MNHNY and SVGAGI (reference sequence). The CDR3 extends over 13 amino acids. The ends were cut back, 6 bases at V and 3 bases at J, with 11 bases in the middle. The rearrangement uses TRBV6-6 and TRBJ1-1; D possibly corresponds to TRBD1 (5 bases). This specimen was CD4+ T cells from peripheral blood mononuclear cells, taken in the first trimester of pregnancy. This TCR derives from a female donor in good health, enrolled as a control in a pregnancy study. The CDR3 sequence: CASSETGDTEAFF. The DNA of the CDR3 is TGTGCCAGCAGCGAAACGGGGGACACTGAAGCTTTCTTT.